These 25 T cell receptor beta chains share one sample of origin, sequenced in a study of breast tumors, draining lymph nodes, adjacent tissues. From the multiplex PCR reads, TCRdb called clonotypes with MiXCR, one entry per CDR3 protein. The table shows fewer than 85,000 distinct CDR3 sequences, with 15% to 20% occurring only once. Breast cancer patients provided tissue from their axillary draining lymph nodes. Source material: axillary lymph node tissue. Receptors were obtained from a female donor with breast cancer. Some clones in this sample may be carry-over from other donors' samples.

This clonotype was recorded at least ten times. The V gene is TRBV15, the J gene TRBJ2-5, with D uncertain. V was cut by 0 bases and J by 1 base, with 6 bases left in between. This CDR3 is built from 14 residues. Per the germline V gene, CDR1 is LNHNV and CDR2 is YYDKDF (reference sequence). The CDR3 DNA follows: TGTGCCACCAGCAGAGATACTGGCCAAGAGACCCAGTACTTC. Its protein product is CATSRDTGQETQYF.

This clonotype was observed a few times. The chain links TRBV28 to TRBJ1-5; D may be TRBD1 (5 bases). The CDR3 runs 15 residues. The germline V and J ends were trimmed by 5 bases and 5 bases, with 16 bases remaining between them. Germline CDR1 MDHEN, CDR2 SYDVKM. CDR3 in amino acids: CASSNTGYGYQPQHF. CDR3 nucleotide sequence: TGTGCCAGCAGTAACACAGGCTATGGGTATCAGCCCCAGCATTTT.

This clonotype was observed at least ten times. The germline gene is not matched at one end of the junction; a read error may be the cause. The V and J genes are TRBV4-3 and TRBJ2-7, with a weak D call TRBD1 (6 bases). Germline V gene data show CDR1 as LGHNA and CDR2 as YSLEER. This CDR3 region has 15 residues. The CDR3 DNA follows: TGCGCCAGCAGCCAAGATATCCAGGGGACGATGCCCCGGAGGTTC. Translating it yields CASSQDIQGTMPRRF.

This clonotype was seen many times. V usage is TRBV4-2 and J usage is TRBJ2-7; D ambiguous. V was clipped by 0 bases and J by 4 bases, with 13 bases between them. The germline CDR1 and CDR2 sequences are LGHNA and YNFKEQ. CDR3 length: 15 residues. The CDR3 DNA reads as TGTGCCAGCAGCCAAGAAACCACTCGGGTGTACGAGCAGTACTTC. Protein sequence: CASSQETTRVYEQYF.

This clonotype was recorded many times. This rearrangement joins TRBV29-1 to TRBJ2-7; TRBD1 is a possible D gene (8 bases). The CDR3 extends over 14 amino acids. Germline V gives CDR1 SQVTM, CDR2 ANQGSEA. Trimming cost V 7 bases and J 7 bases, with 23 bases left between them. In nucleotides, the CDR3 is TGCAGCGCCCAGACAGGGGAGGGAAAGGGAGAGCAGTACTTC. Its translation: CSAQTGEGKGEQYF.

This clonotype was detected many times. The chain employs TRBV6-1 and TRBJ2-2; 9 bases line up with TRBD1. Germline-derived CDR1 and CDR2 are MNHNS and SASEGT. The CDR3 has 15 amino acids. The trim removed 8 bases at V and 2 bases at J, leaving 6 bases unmatched. CDR3 coding DNA: TGTGCCAGCGCCCGGACAGGGGAAAACACCGGGGAGCTGTTTTTT. Translation gives CASARTGENTGELFF.

This clonotype has at least ten counts. This chain links TRBV2 with TRBJ1-4; D call uncertain. The CDR3 is made up of 15 amino acids. V was cut by 5 bases and J by 5 bases, with 15 bases left in between. Germline-derived CDR1 and CDR2 are SNHLY and FYNNEI. In nucleotides, the CDR3 is TGTGCCAGCAGTAGGGAAAGGGTAGGAAATGAAAAACTGTTTTTT. Its translation is CASSRERVGNEKLFF.

This clonotype was seen ten or more times. The V call is TRBV29-1, the J call TRBJ1-2; 9 nucleotides match TRBD1. The CDR3 covers 17 residues. Germline V CDR1 and CDR2: SQVTM, ANQGSEA. J gave up 6 bases and V 4 bases, and 18 bases lay outside the gene matches. The CDR3 DNA sequence: TGCAGCGTTGGATTAGGGACAGGGACCTGGGTGGAGGATGGCTACACCTTC. Amino acid sequence: CSVGLGTGTWVEDGYTF.

Many counts were recorded for this clonotype. The chain links TRBV6-1 to TRBJ2-3, with 8 bases lining up with TRBD1. The V segment lost 0 bases and the J segment 4 bases; nucleotides outside the gene matches: 3. Germline values: CDR1 MNHNS, CDR2 SASEGT. This CDR3 contains 15 residues. In nucleotides, the CDR3 is TGTGCCAGCAGTGAAGCACAGGGGGTTCCAGATACGCAGTATTTT. The encoded protein is CASSEAQGVPDTQYF.

Many counts were recorded for this clonotype. CDR3 sequence: CASSFHGTSRYNEQFF. The CDR3 nucleotides read TGCGCCAGCAGCTTCCACGGGACTAGTCGCTACAATGAGCAGTTCTTC. This sequence joins TRBV10-2 and TRBJ2-1; 8 bases line up with TRBD2. Germline values: CDR1 WSHSY, CDR2 SAAADI. The CDR3 is 16 amino acids. The V gene end was trimmed by 6 bases and the J gene end by 3 bases; junction bases not matched to a gene: 10.

To note about this clonotype: This sequence may be a read error, since a much larger clone differs from it by one base. The CDR3 end shows no conserved phenylalanine or tryptophan, and so a read error is likely. Because the CDR3's place on the DNA is in doubt, the DNA is left out and the CDR3 is given as listed by TCRdb. The J gene is TRBJ2-1, the V gene TRBV5-1; the table assigns TRBD2, which was not confirmed against the DNA. Germline CDR1 reads SGHRS; CDR2 reads YFSETQ. The CDR3 is 12 residues long, counting both termini. The CDR3 loop reads CASSFQGLVMFS.

The chain joins TRBV27 to TRBJ2-7; TRBD1 is a possible D gene (6 bases). The CDR3 spans 16 residues. Trimming cost V 5 bases and J 1 base, with 18 bases left between them. Germline V lookup: CDR1 MNHEY, CDR2 SMNVEV (reference sequence). The CDR3, as DNA: TGTGCCAGCAGTAGATCAGGACAGAGCCCGTCCTACGAGCAGTACTTC. The encoded protein is CASSRSGQSPSYEQYF.

Regarding this clonotype: Given a much more abundant clone one base away, this may be a read error. V usage is TRBV6-1 and J usage is TRBJ2-1, with TRBD2 identical over 12 bases. Unmatched junction bases numbered 11, after V lost 5 bases and J lost 9 bases. The CDR3 has 16 residues. Germline V CDR1 and CDR2: MNHNS, SASEGT. In DNA, the CDR3 is TGTGCCAGCAGTCGGGGGTCACTAGCGGGAGGATCTGAGCAGTTCTTC. Encoded protein: CASSRGSLAGGSEQFF.

By share of the sample, this clonotype is medium-sized. The CDR3: CSARGNSGNTIYF. CDR3 DNA: TGCAGTGCTAGAGGCAACTCTGGAAACACCATATATTTT. This chain joins TRBV20-1 and TRBJ1-3; D call uncertain. Germline CDR1 DFQATT, CDR2 SNEGSKA (reference sequence). The CDR3 runs to 13 residues. V gave up 1 base and J gave up 0 bases, with 4 bases separating them.

As to this clonotype: At one end, the junction sequence differs from germline, possibly due to a read error. V gene TRBV11-2 combines with J gene TRBJ2-7; D possibly uses TRBD1 or TRBD2 (6 bases each). Germline CDR1 and CDR2: SGHAT and FQNNGV. The CDR3 has 14 amino acids. CDR3 nucleotide sequence: TGCGCCAGCAGCTTAGCGGACAGAGACTACGAGCAGTACTTC. Its translation: CASSLADRDYEQYF.

J is TRBJ2-7 and V is TRBV18, with 9 positions matching TRBD2. From germline, CDR1 is KGHSH and CDR2 LQKENI. The CDR3 consists of 14 residues. With 2 bases clipped from V and 6 bases from J, the junction kept 5 bases outside the gene matches. CDR3 loop: CASSPAGGPSEQYF. As DNA, the CDR3 is TGTGCCAGCTCACCAGCGGGAGGGCCTAGCGAGCAGTACTTC.

At least ten counts were recorded for this clonotype. The chain recombines TRBV20-1 with TRBJ2-7, with 9 nucleotides matching TRBD2. CDR1 and CDR2 from the germline V gene are DFQATT and SNEGSKA (reference sequence). CDR3 length equals 14 residues. The V segment lost 3 bases and the J segment 3 bases; nucleotides outside the gene matches: 6. CDR3 in DNA: TGCAGTGCTAGTCTCCCTAGCGGGGTCTACGAGCAGTACTTC. Amino acids: CSASLPSGVYEQYF.

A word on this clonotype: This may be a read error, as it is one base from a much larger clone. The V gene is TRBV6-5, the J gene TRBJ2-3; possible D gene TRBD1, 5 bases. Germline lookup yields CDR1 MNHEY and CDR2 SVGAGI. The CDR3 covers 13 residues. DNA for the CDR3: TGTGCCAGCAGTTACGGGGCCACAGATACGCGGTATTTT. The encoded protein is CASSYGATDTRYF.

There are many counts of this clonotype. The chain uses TRBV19 and TRBJ2-1; D is possibly TRBD2 (6 bases). CDR3 length: 13 residues. Trimming pared 0 bases from V and 10 bases from J, leaving 10 bases between. The germline V gene has CDR1 LNHDA and CDR2 SQIVND (reference sequence). The CDR3 bases are TGTGCCAGTAGTATAGATAGGACTAAGGAGCAGTTCTTC. It is translated as CASSIDRTKEQFF.

This clonotype appeared many times. V usage is TRBV4-2 and J usage is TRBJ2-1; 9 positions agree with TRBD2. After removal of 2 bases from V and 4 bases from J, the junction contained 9 bases not matched to a gene. This CDR3 comprises 17 residues. CDR1 and CDR2 from the germline V gene are LGHNA and YNFKEQ. The CDR3 is CASSQSAGGPQYNEQFF. The CDR3 region has the DNA TGTGCCAGCAGCCAATCTGCGGGAGGGCCACAATACAATGAGCAGTTCTTC.

As regards this clonotype: A clone one base away is much larger, so this may be a read error. This rearrangement joins TRBV11-3 to TRBJ2-1, with D maybe TRBD2 (7 bases). The CDR3 sequence is 15 residues long. The V and J ends lost 4 bases and 8 bases respectively, with 18 bases between them. CDR1 and CDR2 from the germline V gene are SGHNT and YENEEA. CDR3 nucleotide sequence: TGTGCCAGCAGCTCTTTGGGGGCTGCGGGGGATGAGCAGTTCTTC. Its protein is CASSSLGAAGDEQFF. Full variable domain (remainder filled in from reference TRBV11-3 and TRBJ2-1): EAGVVQSPRYKIIEKKQPVAFWCNPISGHNTLYWYLQNLGQGPELLIRYENEEAVDDSQLPKDRFSAERLKGVDSTLKIQPAELGDSAVYLCASSSLGAAGDEQFFGPGTRLTVL.

The chain links TRBV18 to TRBJ2-5; 11 bases are shared with TRBD1. Germline CDR1 is KGHSH and CDR2 is LQKENI. This CDR3 is 15 amino acids long. V was clipped by 1 base and J by 4 bases; unmatched bases: 2. The CDR3 sequence: CASSPRGTGGETQYF. The DNA of the CDR3 is TGTGCCAGCTCACCACGAGGGACAGGGGGAGAGACCCAGTACTTC.

This clonotype was counted ten times or more. The chain recombines TRBV7-6 with TRBJ2-5, with a tentative D call TRBD1 (7 bases). CDR3 size: 14 residues. Deletions cut 5 bases from V and 4 bases from J, with 14 bases between. The germline gives CDR1 SGHVS, CDR2 FNYEAQ. The DNA for the CDR3 is TGTGCCAGCAGCCCCGCGGGACAGCGAGAGACCCAGTACTTC. Its protein product is CASSPAGQRETQYF.

A few counts support this clonotype. This CDR3 reads CAWSAQGNQPQHF. CDR3 DNA: TGTGCCTGGTCGGCGCAGGGAAATCAGCCCCAGCATTTT. The chain recombines TRBV30 with TRBJ1-5, with D possibly matching TRBD1 (5 bases). Germline CDR1 and CDR2: GTSNPN and SVGIG (reference sequence). Trimming shortened V by 5 bases and J by 4 bases, and 12 bases separated the two germline ends. CDR3 length: 13 amino acids. Complete variable domain (other parts from reference TRBV30 and TRBJ1-5): SQTIHQWPATLVQPVGSPLSLECTVEGTSNPNLYWYRQAAGRGLQLLFYSVGIGQISSEVPQNLSASRPQDRQFILSSKKLLLSDSGFYLCAWSAQGNQPQHFGDGTRLSIL.

This clonotype came up many times. The rearrangement joins TRBV4-1 to TRBJ2-7; D is uncertain. The V and J ends lost 4 bases and 6 bases respectively, with 19 bases between them. CDR1 is MGHRA and CDR2 is YSYEKL in the germline V gene. CDR3 length: 15 amino acids. The CDR3 reads CASSRLIALGVEQYF. The DNA of the CDR3 is TGCGCCAGCAGCCGTCTTATCGCACTGGGTGTCGAGCAGTACTTC.